What follows is one T cell receptor beta chain and its context. Its antigen remains unidentified. Time point reported: week 5, during vaccination. The study gave 300 ug of mutant IDH1 20-mer peptide per vaccine dose, with topical imiquimod. Donors' newly diagnosed IDH1-mutant WHO grade 3 or 4 astrocytomas lacked nuclear ATRX. The CDR3 loop spans 15 amino acids. V lost 9 bases and J lost 4; bases outside the gene matches: 9. CDR1 and CDR2 (germline): MDHEN, SYDVKM. The data are from a study of a mutant IDH1 vaccine in newly diagnosed glioma. Study-wide background: The vaccination schedule gave patients eight doses in weeks 1, 3, 5, 7, 11, 15, 19 and 23.

The method was immunoSEQ multiplex PCR; TCRdb's version includes in-frame clones alone and lacks a portion of them. The repertoire holds tens of thousands of clones, with 91% as singletons. The clonotype was recovered from a woman aged 50 to 60 with glioma. Sequencing was performed on PBMCs, taken from a glioma patient whose treatment included an IDH1 peptide vaccine. V is TRBV28 and J is TRBJ2-7, with 13 nucleotides matching TRBD2. CDR3 DNA: TGTGCCAGTTGGCTGGGGACTAGCGGGAAATACGAGCAGTACTTC. Translating gives CASWLGTSGKYEQYF.